This TCR beta chain was sequenced during a study of blood T cell repertoires in COVID-19. About the study: COVID-19 samples from acute and convalescent phases originated in the United States, Italy and Spain. From T cells, B-cell-depleted T cells, or PBMCs came the material, which was cDNA or gDNA.

The table came from immunoSEQ multiplex PCR; TCRdb's copy has only in-frame clones and leaves some out. The table shows roughly 150,000 clones, with approximately 84% occurring only once. One Seattle source followed patients from active infection through their disease course. V lost 5 bases and J lost 0; bases outside the gene matches: 11. Germline values: CDR1 LNHNV, CDR2 YYDKDF (reference sequence). There are 17 residues in the CDR3. The rearrangement links TRBV15 to TRBJ2-3, with 7 nucleotides matching TRBD1. The receptor comes from a woman older than 75 with COVID-19, enrolled during active disease. Specimen: peripheral blood. In DNA form, the CDR3 reads TGTGCCACCAGCGGGGGTGGTAGGGGGCGTAGCACAGATACGCAGTATTTT. Protein: CATSGGGRGRSTDTQYF.